The clone carrying this TCR beta chain was seen a handful of times. This sample is part of a study of blood T cell repertoires in COVID-19. Study-wide background: From T cells, B-cell-depleted T cells, or PBMCs came the material, which was cDNA or gDNA.

The repertoire was sequenced with immunoSEQ multiplex PCR; TCRdb's copy has only in-frame clones and lacks some. The data contain fewer than 650,000 clones, roughly nine tenths of them singletons. Germline V CDR1 and CDR2: SEHNR, FQNEAQ (reference sequence). Trimming removed 6 bases from V and 0 bases from J, with 11 bases in between. CDR3 length: 14 amino acids. This TCR was sampled from a woman in her forties or fifties with COVID-19, enrolled during active disease. The rearrangement links TRBV7-9 to TRBJ1-1; D remains ambiguous. The source material was peripheral blood. The CDR3 bases are TGTGCCAGCAGAGCCGGGAGCCTGAACACTGAAGCTTTCTTT. Translated, it gives CASRAGSLNTEAFF.